The 27 T cell receptor beta chains presented below share a single source sample, sequenced in a study of T cell responses to AZD1222 COVID-19 vaccine. Assay used: immunoSEQ multiplex PCR; TCRdb lists only in-frame clones, some missing. Among around 150,000 clones, approximately 88% were seen once, and the ten largest hold approximately 2.1%. The source material was peripheral blood, sampled on day 0 of AZD1222 vaccination. These receptors came from an adult in good health.

Here the CDR3 reads CASSLVTQYF. The CDR3, as DNA: TGTGCCAGCAGCCTGGTTACGCAGTATTTT. The rearrangement joins TRBV12-3 or TRBV12-4 to TRBJ2-3, with D hard to call. The V end lost 6 bases, the J end lost 8 bases, and 6 bases lay between the germline ends. The CDR3 extends over 10 amino acids.

The chain links TRBV30 to TRBJ1-6, with D unclear. The V and J ends lost 2 bases and 7 bases respectively, with 12 bases between them. The V gene's germline CDR1 is GTSNPN and CDR2 SVGIG (reference sequence). This CDR3 is 14 amino acids long. The CDR3 spells CAWSLGGNNSPLHF. The CDR3 DNA reads TGTGCCTGGAGTCTAGGAGGGAACAATTCACCCCTCCACTTT.

The genes are TRBV27 and TRBJ1-2, with 10 bases matching TRBD1. Per the germline V gene, CDR1 is MNHEY and CDR2 is SMNVEV (reference sequence). Unmatched junction bases numbered 16, after V lost 2 bases and J lost 7 bases. The CDR3 runs to 18 residues. Here the CDR3 DNA reads TGTGCCAGCAGTTTAGATAGCCGGGACAGGGGCGCCAGGGCTGGCTACACCTTC. Its translation: CASSLDSRDRGARAGYTF.

The chain is built from TRBV3-1 (or the pseudogene TRBV3-2) and TRBJ2-5; possibly TRBD1 or TRBD2 for D (5 bases each). The length of the CDR3 is 14 residues. Trimming shortened V by 1 base and J by 3 bases, and 9 bases separated the two germline ends. The germline V gene encodes CDR1 LGHDT and CDR2 YNNKEL (reference sequence). In nucleotides, the CDR3 is TGTGCCAGCAGCCAAGCGGGGCAGAAAGAGACCCAGTACTTC. Its protein product is CASSQAGQKETQYF.

V is TRBV2 and J is TRBJ1-5, with D possibly matching TRBD1 (5 bases). V was trimmed by 1 base and J by 1 base, leaving 8 bases between them. The CDR3 is made up of 15 amino acids. Germline V CDR1 and CDR2: SNHLY, FYNNEI. The CDR3 region is CASSEGGYSNQPQHF. For the CDR3, the DNA is TGTGCCAGCAGTGAAGGGGGGTACAGCAATCAGCCCCAGCATTTT.

The CDR3 is CASSPTSVPYNEQFF. CDR3 DNA: TGTGCCAGTAGTCCGACTAGTGTGCCCTACAATGAGCAGTTCTTC. The chain carries TRBV19 and TRBJ2-1; weak D call: TRBD2 (6 bases). This CDR3 has 15 residues. Germline values: CDR1 LNHDA, CDR2 SQIVND (reference sequence). Between the trimmed V and J ends, which lost 5 bases and 2 bases, there was a span of 13 bases.

The chain's CDR3 is CASSGDPGQGLSEQYF. CDR3 nucleotide sequence: TGTGCCAGCAGTGGTGATCCGGGACAGGGGTTGAGCGAGCAGTACTTC. The chain combines TRBV6-1 with TRBJ2-7; the match to TRBD1 covers 10 bases. The CDR3 consists of 16 residues. Germline lookup yields CDR1 MNHNS and CDR2 SASEGT. V lost 4 bases, J lost 6 bases, and 12 bases stayed unmatched.

The chain links TRBV27 to TRBJ2-3; 7 bases are a match to TRBD2. Trimming cost V 3 bases and J 5 bases; bases outside gene matches: 8. The CDR3 has 15 residues. Germline CDR1 is MNHEY and CDR2 is SMNVEV (reference sequence). The chain's CDR3 is CASSFGREWRDTQYF. The CDR3 bases are TGTGCCAGCAGTTTCGGGCGGGAGTGGAGAGATACGCAGTATTTT.

This clone appeared once. Different DNA sequences within this sample yield the same CDR3. V usage is TRBV18 and J usage is TRBJ1-1, with D unclear. CDR1 KGHSH and CDR2 LQKENI come from the germline V gene. The CDR3 extends over 14 amino acids. V was cut by 3 bases and J by 1 base, with 9 bases left in between. The CDR3 nucleotides are TGTGCCAGCTCACCCTCGACGGGGAACACTGAAGCTTTCTTT. It is translated as CASSPSTGNTEAFF.

The CDR3 reads CAWRWARNTEAFF. The CDR3 nucleotides are TGTGCCTGGAGATGGGCGCGGAACACTGAAGCTTTCTTT. The chain is built from TRBV30 and TRBJ1-1; D remains ambiguous. Trimming removed 3 bases at V and 1 base at J, with 9 bases between. CDR1 and CDR2 from the germline V gene are GTSNPN and SVGIG (reference sequence). The CDR3 runs to 13 residues. The whole variable domain, remainder taken from reference TRBV30 and TRBJ1-1, is SQTIHQWPATLVQPVGSPLSLECTVEGTSNPNLYWYRQAAGRGLQLLFYSVGIGQISSEVPQNLSASRPQDRQFILSSKKLLLSDSGFYLCAWRWARNTEAFFGQGTRLTVV.

The rearrangement uses TRBV19 and TRBJ2-7, with D possibly TRBD2 on 5 matching bases. Trimming left V 4 bases short and J 1 base short, with 11 bases between. The CDR3 has 14 residues. Germline V lookup: CDR1 LNHDA, CDR2 SQIVND (reference sequence). Here the CDR3 reads CASSTHSGSYEQYF. CDR3 nucleotide sequence: TGTGCCAGTAGTACCCATTCGGGGTCCTACGAGCAGTACTTC.

The V call is TRBV5-6, the J call TRBJ1-6, with 9 nucleotides matching TRBD1. Germline lookup yields CDR1 SGHDT and CDR2 YYEEEE. The CDR3 is made up of 15 amino acids. V lost 3 bases, J lost 7 bases, and 5 bases stayed unmatched. CDR3 sequence: CASSSGQGRNSPLHF. In DNA form, the CDR3 reads TGTGCCAGCAGCTCGGGACAGGGCCGGAATTCACCCCTCCACTTT.

The gene calls are TRBV5-1 and TRBJ2-3; D is perhaps TRBD1 (6 bases). CDR1 is SGHRS and CDR2 is YFSETQ in the germline V gene. The CDR3 is 14 residues long. The ends were cut back, 4 bases at V and 2 bases at J, with 11 bases in the middle. The CDR3 loop is CASSAGTPTDTQYF. The CDR3, as DNA: TGCGCCAGCAGCGCCGGGACACCCACAGATACGCAGTATTTT.

J is TRBJ2-7 and V is TRBV15, with D possibly being TRBD2 (7 bases). The length of the CDR3 is 15 residues. V dropped 1 base and J dropped 2 bases, with 12 bases sitting between them. Germline loops: CDR1 LNHNV, CDR2 YYDKDF (reference sequence). This chain's CDR3 is CATSRGGGGPYEQYF. Here the CDR3 DNA reads TGTGCCACCAGCAGAGGTGGCGGGGGCCCCTACGAGCAGTACTTC.

The chain is built from TRBV24-1 and TRBJ1-5; 7 bases match TRBD1. The CDR3 has 16 amino acids. Germline trimming cut 3 bases from V and 7 bases from J; bases unmatched to any gene: 11. Germline CDR1 is KGHDR and CDR2 is SFDVKD. The CDR3 here is CATSDRQGLEEQPQHF. The CDR3 DNA sequence: TGTGCCACCAGTGATCGACAGGGCTTGGAGGAGCAGCCCCAGCATTTT.

This chain connects TRBV29-1 to TRBJ2-1, with TRBD1 matching 10 bases. The J segment lost 7 bases and the V segment lost 4 bases, leaving 7 bases of the junction unmatched. CDR1 SQVTM and CDR2 ANQGSEA come from the germline V gene. There are 14 residues in the CDR3. The CDR3 nucleotides are TGCAGCGTTGTTAGGGGACAGGGGAGGAATGAGCAGTTCTTC. It encodes CSVVRGQGRNEQFF.

The V and J genes are TRBV19 and TRBJ1-2, with 8 bases aligning to TRBD1. Germline V CDR1 and CDR2: LNHDA, SQIVND (reference sequence). J lost 6 bases, V lost 4 bases, and 4 bases had no gene match. The CDR3 totals 13 residues. CDR3 coding DNA: TGTGCCAGTAGTACTCGGACAGGGAATGGCTACACCTTC. Protein sequence: CASSTRTGNGYTF. Filled out from reference TRBV19 and TRBJ1-2, the complete variable domain reads DGGITQSPKYLFRKEGQNVTLSCEQNLNHDAMYWYRQDPGQGLRLIYYSQIVNDFQKGDIAEGYSVSREKKESFPLTVTSAQKNPTAFYLCASSTRTGNGYTFGSGTRLTVV.

This rearrangement joins TRBV25-1 to TRBJ2-7, with D uncertain. CDR1 and CDR2 from the germline V gene are MGHDK and SYGVNS. This CDR3 is built from 15 residues. Trimming took off 2 bases at V and 2 bases at J, with 13 bases between the two ends. CDR3 loop: CASSERGGLTYEQYF. The CDR3 DNA follows: TGTGCCAGCAGTGAACGTGGCGGTCTGACCTACGAGCAGTACTTC.

The chain joins TRBV9 to TRBJ1-1; D not certain. CDR3 size: 13 residues. The germline gives CDR1 SGDLS, CDR2 YYNGEE. The V and J ends lost 4 bases and 1 base respectively, with 8 bases between them. CDR3 in amino acids: CASSFQWNTEAFF. The DNA of the CDR3 is TGTGCCAGCAGCTTCCAATGGAACACTGAAGCTTTCTTT.

CDR3 sequence reads: CASSLESGNTEAFF. In DNA, the CDR3 is TGTGCCAGCAGCTTAGAATCAGGGAACACTGAAGCTTTCTTT. The chain recombines TRBV11-3 with TRBJ1-1; D is ambiguous. V shed 0 bases and J shed 1 base, with 6 bases lying between them. The length of the CDR3 is 14 residues. Looked up from germline, CDR1 is SGHNT and CDR2 is YENEEA. Supplemented by reference TRBV11-3 and TRBJ1-1, the full variable domain reads EAGVVQSPRYKIIEKKQPVAFWCNPISGHNTLYWYLQNLGQGPELLIRYENEEAVDDSQLPKDRFSAERLKGVDSTLKIQPAELGDSAVYLCASSLESGNTEAFFGQGTRLTVV.

V is TRBV19 and J is TRBJ1-6, with 10 bases aligning to TRBD1. Per the germline V gene, CDR1 is LNHDA and CDR2 is SQIVND (reference sequence). The CDR3 has 18 residues. With V trimmed by 2 bases and J by 1 base, 5 bases remained unmatched. The CDR3 loop reads CASSISGTGVSYNSPLHF. In DNA, the CDR3 is TGTGCCAGTAGTATATCCGGGACAGGGGTTTCCTATAATTCACCCCTCCACTTT.

V is TRBV7-9 and J is TRBJ1-4; D is ambiguous. The CDR3 length is 14 residues. Trimming cost V 0 bases and J 8 bases, with 10 bases left between them. Germline V gene sequence: CDR1 SEHNR, CDR2 FQNEAQ (reference sequence). The CDR3 sequence is CASSLALDEEKLFF. CDR3 bases: TGTGCCAGCAGCTTAGCTCTGGATGAGGAAAAACTGTTTTTT.

The chain uses TRBV27 and TRBJ1-4; D ambiguous. Between the trimmed V and J ends, which lost 5 bases and 0 bases, there was a span of 10 bases. CDR1 is MNHEY, CDR2 SMNVEV, per germline (reference sequence). This CDR3 region has 15 residues. The CDR3 coding sequence is TGTGCCAGCAGTCTGCAGGTTACAACTAATGAAAAACTGTTTTTT. It encodes CASSLQVTTNEKLFF. Supplemented by reference TRBV27 and TRBJ1-4, the full variable domain reads EAQVTQNPRYLITVTGKKLTVTCSQNMNHEYMSWYRQDPGLGLRQIYYSMNVEVTDKGDVPEGYKVSRKEKRNFPLILESPSPNQTSLYFCASSLQVTTNEKLFFGSGTQLSVL.

This chain links TRBV9 with TRBJ1-6; D possibly corresponds to TRBD1 (5 bases). Germline V gene sequence: CDR1 SGDLS, CDR2 YYNGEE. Trimming cost V 5 bases and J 1 base, with 7 bases left between them. CDR3 size: 14 residues. The CDR3 is CASSEGSYNSPLHF. The CDR3 DNA follows: TGTGCCAGCAGTGAGGGGTCCTATAATTCACCCCTCCACTTT.

This chain uses TRBV11-2 with TRBJ2-1; 8 nucleotides align to TRBD2. CDR3 size: 13 residues. V lost 5 bases to trimming and J lost 8 bases; unmatched junction nucleotides: 5. Germline CDR1 and CDR2: SGHAT and FQNNGV. CDR3 coding DNA: TGTGCCAGCAGCCCGGGACTAGGCTATGAGCAGTTCTTC. It is translated as CASSPGLGYEQFF.

This clone was observed once. V gene TRBV11-2 combines with J gene TRBJ2-7; TRBD2 matches 11 bases. V was clipped by 7 bases and J by 6 bases; unmatched bases: 14. This CDR3 comprises 16 residues. Germline V gives CDR1 SGHAT, CDR2 FQNNGV. The CDR3 spells CASNPLAGGWAGEQYF. CDR3 nucleotide sequence: TGTGCCAGCAACCCTCTAGCGGGAGGATGGGCCGGCGAGCAGTACTTC. The variable domain in full, with the rest retrieved from reference TRBV11-2 and TRBJ2-7, is EAGVAQSPRYKIIEKRQSVAFWCNPISGHATLYWYQQILGQGPKLLIQFQNNGVVDDSQLPKDRFSAERLKGVDSTLKIQPAKLEDSAVYLCASNPLAGGWAGEQYFGPGTRLTVT.

The chain has TRBV10-3 and TRBJ1-1, with 8 bases fitting TRBD1. Germline lookup yields CDR1 ENHRY and CDR2 SYGVKD. CDR3 length equals 15 residues. V shed 6 bases and J 6 bases; nucleotides not matched to a gene: 12. CDR3 DNA: TGTGCCATCAGAGTTCTATCCACAGGGGGGTCTGAAGCTTTCTTT. This translates into CAIRVLSTGGSEAFF.